The 8 T cell receptor beta chains reported below all come from one sample, sequenced in a study of T cells in Graves' hyperthyroidism and ophthalmopathy. Researchers took RNA transcripts and amplified the TCR beta CDR3 regions from them. TCR CDR3 regions were first amplified by RT-PCR with HTBI primers. TCRdb itself ran the multiplex PCR reads through MiXCR, one entry per CDR3 protein. The sample holds 400,000 to 500,000 distinct CDR3 sequences; about 14% are singletons and the top ten take approximately 13%. The sample consisted of blood. The source of these receptors is a man younger than 35 with Graves' ophthalmopathy.

This clonotype was picked up a small number of times. The J gene is TRBJ2-7, the V gene TRBV14, with 8 nucleotides matching TRBD1. The CDR3 runs to 17 residues. CDR1 is SGHDN and CDR2 is FVKESK in the germline V gene. V gave up 1 base and J gave up 3 bases; unmatched junction bases: 11. CDR3: CASSQVNYRTGRYEQYF. CDR3 bases: TGTGCCAGCAGCCAAGTAAACTACAGGACAGGGCGCTACGAGCAGTACTTC.

This clonotype was detected a few times. This chain connects TRBV29-1 to TRBJ1-2; D is ambiguous. The CDR3 spans 11 residues. With 4 bases removed from V and 6 bases from J, the gap between germline ends came to 9 bases. Germline V CDR1 and CDR2: SQVTM, ANQGSEA. CDR3: CSVGAFDGYTF. CDR3 bases: TGCAGCGTTGGAGCGTTCGATGGCTACACCTTC.

This clonotype was counted many times. The V call is TRBV7-9, the J call TRBJ2-1, with D possibly called TRBD1 or TRBD2 (5 bases each). The V end lost 2 bases, the J end lost 5 bases, and 10 bases lay between the germline ends. Germline values: CDR1 SEHNR, CDR2 FQNEAQ (reference sequence). The CDR3 totals 14 residues. DNA for the CDR3: TGTGCCAGCAGCTTACAGTGGGGGAACAATGAGCAGTTCTTC. The encoded protein is CASSLQWGNNEQFF.

This clonotype has ten or more counts. This chain uses TRBV12-3 or TRBV12-4 with TRBJ2-7; 10 nucleotides agree with TRBD1. V gave up 0 bases and J gave up 3 bases; unmatched junction bases: 5. There are 16 residues in the CDR3. Written as DNA, the CDR3 is TGTGCCAGCAGTTTAGCGGGACAGGGGTTGATCTACGAGCAGTACTTC. It translates to CASSLAGQGLIYEQYF.

As regards this clonotype: A much larger clone is a single base away; this may be a read error. The rearrangement joins TRBV12-3 or TRBV12-4 to TRBJ2-2, with D tentatively TRBD1 (5 bases). The V end was cut by 5 bases, the J end by 9 bases, with 13 bases between. CDR3 length: 13 amino acids. DNA for the CDR3: TGTGCCAGCAGTCAACAGGTTACCCGGGAGCTGTTTTTT. Its protein is CASSQQVTRELFF.

Many counts were recorded for this clonotype. The CDR3 loop is CASSVEAGSPYEQYF. The CDR3 DNA sequence: TGTGCCAGCAGCGTAGAGGCAGGGAGTCCCTACGAGCAGTACTTC. The rearrangement links TRBV9 to TRBJ2-7; possibly TRBD1 or TRBD2 for D (5 bases each). The germline V gene has CDR1 SGDLS and CDR2 YYNGEE. This CDR3 contains 15 residues. V dropped 0 bases and J dropped 2 bases, with 12 bases sitting between them.

A remark on this clonotype: A much larger clonotype is one base distant, so this may be a read error. The J gene is TRBJ2-1, the V gene TRBV12-3 or TRBV12-4, with a weak D call TRBD1 (5 bases). This CDR3 has 14 residues. The CDR3 DNA follows: TGTGCCGGCAGTTTAGACAGCTCCTACAATGAGCAGTTCTTC. This encodes CAGSLDSSYNEQFF.

This clonotype was seen more than once but under ten times. The CDR3 DNA is TGTGCCACCAGTGATCCGCGGGGGGTAAGCACAGATACGCAGTATTTT. Amino acids: CATSDPRGVSTDTQYF. This chain connects TRBV24-1 to TRBJ2-3, with 8 bases that match TRBD2. After removal of 3 bases from V and 0 bases from J, the junction contained 4 bases not matched to a gene. The germline V gene encodes CDR1 KGHDR and CDR2 SFDVKD. This CDR3 is 16 amino acids long.